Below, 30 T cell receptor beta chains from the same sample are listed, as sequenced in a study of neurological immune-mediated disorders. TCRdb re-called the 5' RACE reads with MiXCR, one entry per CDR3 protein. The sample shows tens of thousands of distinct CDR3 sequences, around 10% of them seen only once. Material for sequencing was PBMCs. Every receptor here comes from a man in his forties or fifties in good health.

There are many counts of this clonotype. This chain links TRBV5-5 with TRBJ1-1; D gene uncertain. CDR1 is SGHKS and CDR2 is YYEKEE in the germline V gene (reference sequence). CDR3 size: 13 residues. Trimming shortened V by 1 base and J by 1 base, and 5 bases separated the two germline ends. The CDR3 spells CASSLSPNTEAFF. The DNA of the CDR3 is TGTGCCAGCAGCTTGAGCCCGAACACTGAAGCTTTCTTT.

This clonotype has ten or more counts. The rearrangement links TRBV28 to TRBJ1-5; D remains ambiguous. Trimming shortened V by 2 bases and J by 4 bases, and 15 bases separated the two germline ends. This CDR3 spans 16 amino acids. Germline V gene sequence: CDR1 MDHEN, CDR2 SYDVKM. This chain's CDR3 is CASSLSPYGVNQPQHF. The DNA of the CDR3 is TGTGCCAGCAGTTTAAGTCCGTATGGCGTTAATCAGCCCCAGCATTTT.

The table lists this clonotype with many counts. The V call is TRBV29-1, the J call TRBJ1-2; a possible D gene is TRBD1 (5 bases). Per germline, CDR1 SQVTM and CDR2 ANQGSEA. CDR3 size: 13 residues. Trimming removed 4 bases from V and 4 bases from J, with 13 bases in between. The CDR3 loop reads CSVANRQGYGYTF. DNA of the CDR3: TGCAGCGTTGCCAATCGGCAGGGCTATGGCTACACCTTC.

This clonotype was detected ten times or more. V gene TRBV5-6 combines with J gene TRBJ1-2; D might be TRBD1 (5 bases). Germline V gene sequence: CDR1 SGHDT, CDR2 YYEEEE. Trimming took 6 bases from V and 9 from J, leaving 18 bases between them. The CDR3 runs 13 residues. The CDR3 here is CASTYGGSISYTF. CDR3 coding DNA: TGTGCCAGCACCTACGGGGGTTCTATAAGCTACACCTTC.

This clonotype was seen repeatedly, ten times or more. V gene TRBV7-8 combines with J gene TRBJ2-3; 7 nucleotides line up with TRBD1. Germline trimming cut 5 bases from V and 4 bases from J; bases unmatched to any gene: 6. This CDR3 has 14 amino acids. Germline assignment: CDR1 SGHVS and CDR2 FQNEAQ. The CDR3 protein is CASSAKTGSDTQYF. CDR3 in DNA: TGTGCCAGCAGCGCTAAGACAGGGTCAGATACGCAGTATTTT.

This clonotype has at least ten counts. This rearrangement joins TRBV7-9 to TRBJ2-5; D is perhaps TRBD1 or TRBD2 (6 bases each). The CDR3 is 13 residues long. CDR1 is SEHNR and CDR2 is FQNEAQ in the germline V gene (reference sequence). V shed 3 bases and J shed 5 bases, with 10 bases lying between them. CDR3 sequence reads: CASSLGGRETQYF. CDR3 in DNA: TGTGCCAGCAGCTTGGGGGGCCGGGAGACCCAGTACTTC.

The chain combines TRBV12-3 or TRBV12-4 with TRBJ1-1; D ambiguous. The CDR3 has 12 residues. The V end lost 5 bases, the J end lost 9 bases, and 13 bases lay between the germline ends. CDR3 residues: CASSPYPVQAFF. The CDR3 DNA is TGTGCCAGCAGTCCTTACCCCGTGCAAGCTTTCTTT.

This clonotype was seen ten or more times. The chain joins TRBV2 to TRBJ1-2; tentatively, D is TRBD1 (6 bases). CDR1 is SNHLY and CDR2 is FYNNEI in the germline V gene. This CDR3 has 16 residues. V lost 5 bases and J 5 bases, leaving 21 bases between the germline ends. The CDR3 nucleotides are TGTGCCAGCAGTCAAGGACAGCCCTACCTCCCTTATGGCTACACCTTC. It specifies CASSQGQPYLPYGYTF.

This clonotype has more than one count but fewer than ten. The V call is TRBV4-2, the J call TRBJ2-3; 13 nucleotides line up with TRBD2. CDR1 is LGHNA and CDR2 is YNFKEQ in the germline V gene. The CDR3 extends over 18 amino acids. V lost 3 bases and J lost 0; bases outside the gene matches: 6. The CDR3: CASSQRLAGGKSTDTQYF. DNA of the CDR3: TGTGCCAGCAGCCAGAGACTAGCGGGGGGTAAGAGCACAGATACGCAGTATTTT.

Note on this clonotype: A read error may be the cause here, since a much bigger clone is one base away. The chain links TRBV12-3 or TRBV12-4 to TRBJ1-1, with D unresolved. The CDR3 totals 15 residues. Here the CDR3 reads CASTPIRVWNTVAFF. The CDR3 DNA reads TGTGCCAGCACCCCCATAAGGGTTTGGAACACTGTAGCTTTCTTT.

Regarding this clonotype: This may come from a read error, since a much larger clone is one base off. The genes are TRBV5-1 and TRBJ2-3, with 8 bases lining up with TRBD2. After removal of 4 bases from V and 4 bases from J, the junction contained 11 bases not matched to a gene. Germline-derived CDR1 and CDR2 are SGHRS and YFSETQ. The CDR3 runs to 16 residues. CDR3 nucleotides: TGCGCCAGCAGCGGTCGGACTAGCAGGGATGCAGATACGCAGTATTTT. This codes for CASSGRTSRDADTQYF.

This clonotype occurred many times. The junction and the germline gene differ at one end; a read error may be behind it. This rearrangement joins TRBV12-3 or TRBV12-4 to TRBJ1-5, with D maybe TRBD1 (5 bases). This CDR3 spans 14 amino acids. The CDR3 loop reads CASSAQGSSQPQHF. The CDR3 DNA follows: TGTGCCAGCAGCGCCCAGGGTAGCAGTCAGCCCCAGCATTTT.

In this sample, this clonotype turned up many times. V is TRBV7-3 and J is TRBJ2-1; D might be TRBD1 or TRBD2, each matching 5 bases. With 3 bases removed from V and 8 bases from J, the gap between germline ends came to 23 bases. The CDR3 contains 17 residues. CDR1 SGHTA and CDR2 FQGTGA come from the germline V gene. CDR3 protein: CASSFDGSSPWDDEQFF. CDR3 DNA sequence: TGTGCCAGCAGCTTTGATGGGTCAAGCCCCTGGGACGATGAGCAGTTCTTC.

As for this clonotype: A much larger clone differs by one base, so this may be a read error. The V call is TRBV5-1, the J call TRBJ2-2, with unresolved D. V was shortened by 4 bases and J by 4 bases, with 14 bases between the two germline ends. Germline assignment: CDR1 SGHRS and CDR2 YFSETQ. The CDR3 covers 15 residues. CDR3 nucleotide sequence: TGCGCCAGCAGCCCCCTGGTAGTCAGCACCGGGGAGCTGTTTTTT. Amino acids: CASSPLVVSTGELFF.

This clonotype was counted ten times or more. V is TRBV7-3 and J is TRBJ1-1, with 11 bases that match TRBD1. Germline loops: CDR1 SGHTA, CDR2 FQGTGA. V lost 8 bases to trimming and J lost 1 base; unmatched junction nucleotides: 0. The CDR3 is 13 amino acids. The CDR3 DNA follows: TGTGCCAGCGGACAGGGGGCGAACACTGAAGCTTTCTTT. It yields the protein CASGQGANTEAFF.

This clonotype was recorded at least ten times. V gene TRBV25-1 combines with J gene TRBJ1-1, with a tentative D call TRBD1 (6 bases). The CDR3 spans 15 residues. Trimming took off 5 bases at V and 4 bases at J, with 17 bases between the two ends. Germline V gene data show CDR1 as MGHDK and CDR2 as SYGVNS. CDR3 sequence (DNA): TGTGCCAGCAGTCCCGGGGTGGGGGCTGGCACTGAAGCTTTCTTT. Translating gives CASSPGVGAGTEAFF. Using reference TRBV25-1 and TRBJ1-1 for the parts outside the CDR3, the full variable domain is EADIYQTPRYLVIGTGKKITLECSQTMGHDKMYWYQQDPGMELHLIHYSYGVNSTEKGDLSSESTVSRIRTEHFPLTLESARPSHTSQYLCASSPGVGAGTEAFFGQGTRLTVV.

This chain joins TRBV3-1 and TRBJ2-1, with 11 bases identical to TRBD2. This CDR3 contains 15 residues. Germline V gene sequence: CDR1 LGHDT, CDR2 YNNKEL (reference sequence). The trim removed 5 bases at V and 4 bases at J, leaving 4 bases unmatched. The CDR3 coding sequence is TGTGCCAGCAGCTCGACTAGCGGGGCTTACAATGAGCAGTTCTTC. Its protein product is CASSSTSGAYNEQFF.

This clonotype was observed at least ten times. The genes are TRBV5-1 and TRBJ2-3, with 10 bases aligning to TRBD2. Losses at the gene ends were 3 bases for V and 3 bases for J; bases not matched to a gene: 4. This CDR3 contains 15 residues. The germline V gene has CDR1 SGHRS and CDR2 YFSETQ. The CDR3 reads CASSSLTSGTDTQYF. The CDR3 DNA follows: TGCGCCAGCAGCTCTTTGACTAGCGGGACAGATACGCAGTATTTT.

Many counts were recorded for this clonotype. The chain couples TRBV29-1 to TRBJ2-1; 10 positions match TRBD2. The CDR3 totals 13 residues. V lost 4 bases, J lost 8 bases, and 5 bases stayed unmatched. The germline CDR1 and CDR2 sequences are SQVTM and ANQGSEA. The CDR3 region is CSVGAGGLYEQFF. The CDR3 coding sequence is TGCAGCGTTGGAGCGGGGGGGCTCTATGAGCAGTTCTTC.

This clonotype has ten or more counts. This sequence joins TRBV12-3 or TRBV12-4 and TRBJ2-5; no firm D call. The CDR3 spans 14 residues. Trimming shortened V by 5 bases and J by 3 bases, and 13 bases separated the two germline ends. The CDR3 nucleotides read TGTGCCAGCAGTGTCCCCGGCAGAAAAGAGACCCAGTACTTC. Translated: CASSVPGRKETQYF.

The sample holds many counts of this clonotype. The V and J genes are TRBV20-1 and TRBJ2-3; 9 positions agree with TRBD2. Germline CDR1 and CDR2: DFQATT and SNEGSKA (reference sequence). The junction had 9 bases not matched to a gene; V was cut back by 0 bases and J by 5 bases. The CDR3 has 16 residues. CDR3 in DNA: TGCAGTGCTAGAGATCGGGCGGGGGGGCCTGTAGATACGCAGTATTTT. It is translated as CSARDRAGGPVDTQYF.

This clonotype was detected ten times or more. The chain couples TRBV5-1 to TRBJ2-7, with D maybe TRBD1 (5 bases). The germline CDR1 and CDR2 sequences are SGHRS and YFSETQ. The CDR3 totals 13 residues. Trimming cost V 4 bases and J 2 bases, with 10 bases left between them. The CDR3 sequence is CASSDQGAYEQYF. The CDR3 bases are TGCGCCAGCAGCGATCAGGGTGCCTACGAGCAGTACTTC.

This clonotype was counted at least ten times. The CDR3: CASSPGQGSSYNEQFF. For the CDR3, the DNA is TGTGCCAGCAGCCCAGGACAGGGGAGCTCCTACAATGAGCAGTTCTTC. The rearrangement links TRBV5-5 to TRBJ2-1; TRBD1 matches at 9 bases. V shed 4 bases and J 0 bases; nucleotides not matched to a gene: 5. In germline, CDR1 is SGHKS, CDR2 YYEKEE (reference sequence). The CDR3 runs 16 residues.

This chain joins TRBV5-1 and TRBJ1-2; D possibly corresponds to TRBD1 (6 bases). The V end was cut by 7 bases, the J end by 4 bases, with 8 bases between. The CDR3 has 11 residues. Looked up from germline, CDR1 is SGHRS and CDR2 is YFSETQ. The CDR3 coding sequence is TGCGCCAGCGGGGGGCCCTATGGCTACACCTTC. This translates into CASGGPYGYTF.

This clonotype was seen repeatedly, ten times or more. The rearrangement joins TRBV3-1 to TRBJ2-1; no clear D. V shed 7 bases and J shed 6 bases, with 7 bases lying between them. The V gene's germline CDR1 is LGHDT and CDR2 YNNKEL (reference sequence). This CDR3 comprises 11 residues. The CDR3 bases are TGTGCCAGCACGACGCTCAATGAGCAGTTCTTC. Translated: CASTTLNEQFF.

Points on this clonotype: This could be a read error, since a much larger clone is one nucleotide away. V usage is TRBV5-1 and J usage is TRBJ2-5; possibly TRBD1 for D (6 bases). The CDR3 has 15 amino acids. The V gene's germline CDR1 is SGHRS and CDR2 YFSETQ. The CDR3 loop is CDSSLAGTLQETQYF. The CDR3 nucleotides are TGCGACAGCAGCTTGGCCGGGACACTACAAGAGACCCAGTACTTC.

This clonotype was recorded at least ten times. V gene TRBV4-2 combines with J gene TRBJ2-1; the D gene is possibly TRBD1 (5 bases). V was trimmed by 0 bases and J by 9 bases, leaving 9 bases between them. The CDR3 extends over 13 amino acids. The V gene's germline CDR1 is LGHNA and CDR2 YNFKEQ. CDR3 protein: CASSQDRQGEQFF. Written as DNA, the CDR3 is TGTGCCAGCAGCCAAGATCGTCAGGGTGAGCAGTTCTTC.

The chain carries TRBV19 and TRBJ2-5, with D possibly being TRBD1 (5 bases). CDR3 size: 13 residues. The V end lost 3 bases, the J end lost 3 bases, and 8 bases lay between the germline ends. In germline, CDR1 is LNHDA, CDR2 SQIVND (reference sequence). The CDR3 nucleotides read TGTGCCAGTAGTATCGTACAGGAAGAGACCCAGTACTTC. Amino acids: CASSIVQEETQYF.

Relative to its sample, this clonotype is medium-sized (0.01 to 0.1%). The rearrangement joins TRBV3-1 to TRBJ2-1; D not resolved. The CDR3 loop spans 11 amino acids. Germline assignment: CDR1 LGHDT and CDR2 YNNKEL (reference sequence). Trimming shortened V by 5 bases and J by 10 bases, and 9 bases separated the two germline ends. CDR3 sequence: CASSDLEEQFF. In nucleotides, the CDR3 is TGTGCCAGCAGCGACCTCGAGGAGCAGTTCTTC.

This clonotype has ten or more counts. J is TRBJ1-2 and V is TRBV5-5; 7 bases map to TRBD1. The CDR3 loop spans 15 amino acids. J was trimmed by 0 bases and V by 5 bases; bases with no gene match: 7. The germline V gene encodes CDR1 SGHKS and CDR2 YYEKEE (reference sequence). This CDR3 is CASRQGQPSNYGYTF. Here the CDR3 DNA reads TGTGCCAGCAGACAGGGACAGCCTTCTAACTATGGCTACACCTTC.